This T cell receptor beta chain was observed in a study of T cell responses to AZD1222 COVID-19 vaccine. Study results and caveats: Spike-specific TCRs gained breadth and depth after people received two AZD1222 doses. Spike as a whole was targeted by vaccine-associated CD4 TCRs, dominant at 160-218 and 743-854. Just 6 or 7 AZD1222 recipients were seropositive at baseline. Donors in the cohort were predominantly white British and more often female, and clonal diversity was possibly underestimated.

Trimming left V 7 bases short and J 8 bases short, with 22 bases between. Germline CDR1 SGHNT, CDR2 YYREEE (reference sequence). The CDR3 consists of 15 residues. Sequenced by immunoSEQ multiplex PCR; TCRdb stores in-frame clones only, minus some. Of about 130,000 clones listed, around 93% were seen once; the top ten hold roughly 3.3%. About this clone itself: Its antigen is still unknown.

The clonotype originates from an adult who received the AZD1222 COVID-19 vaccine. This chain joins TRBV5-4 and TRBJ2-1; D may match TRBD1 or TRBD2 (7 bases each). Sample: peripheral blood, taken 28 days after the second AZD1222 dose. For the CDR3, the DNA is TGTGCCAGCTCCGACGGGGGGCGGAGGGGGCATGAGCAGTTCTTC. Translating it yields CASSDGGRRGHEQFF. The complete variable domain, with remaining parts taken from reference TRBV5-4 and TRBJ2-1, reads ETGVTQSPTHLIKTRGQQVTLRCSSQSGHNTVSWYQQALGQGPQFIFQYYREEENGRGNFPPRFSGLQFPNYSSELNVNALELDDSALYLCASSDGGRRGHEQFFGPGTRLTVL.